This paragraph reports one TCR beta chain. Its target is not known. TCRdb reprocessed the 5' RACE reads via MiXCR and lists one record per CDR3 protein. The repertoire holds around 390,000 distinct CDR3 sequences, with about 15% as singletons. Trimming took off 3 bases at V and 6 bases at J, with 12 bases between the two ends. CDR3 length: 14 residues. This entry comes from a study of T-cell memory formation after mild COVID-19. Findings of the study overall: The main location of contracting CD4+ clones was CM and EM, and that of contracting CD8+ clones was EMRA.

Sequenced input: PBMCs or a T cell subset sorted from them (not recorded which). The chain links TRBV12-3 or TRBV12-4 to TRBJ1-5; D gene unclear. This sequence originates from a man aged 18 to 29 who had mild COVID-19 (a few samples of this study predate the infection). Cell type and time point are not known. CDR3 sequence reads: CASSLETPVQPQHF. The CDR3 nucleotides read TGTGCCAGCAGTTTGGAGACACCGGTTCAGCCCCAGCATTTT.